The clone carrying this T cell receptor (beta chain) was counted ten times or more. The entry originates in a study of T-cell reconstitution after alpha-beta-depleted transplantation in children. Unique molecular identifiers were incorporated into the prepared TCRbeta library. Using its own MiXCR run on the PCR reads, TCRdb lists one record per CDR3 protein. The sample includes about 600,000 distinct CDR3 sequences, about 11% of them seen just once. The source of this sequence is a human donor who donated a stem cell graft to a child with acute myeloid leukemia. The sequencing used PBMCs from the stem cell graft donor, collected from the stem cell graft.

The CDR3 DNA reads TGCGCCAGCAGCTTCCGGGACAGGGTCTATGAGCAGTTCTTC. Its translation is CASSFRDRVYEQFF. The chain is built from TRBV5-1 and TRBJ2-1; 9 bases map to TRBD1. The CDR3 has 14 residues. Trimming at V came to 2 bases and at J to 8 bases, leaving 5 bases not matched to a gene. Germline CDR1 is SGHRS and CDR2 is YFSETQ.